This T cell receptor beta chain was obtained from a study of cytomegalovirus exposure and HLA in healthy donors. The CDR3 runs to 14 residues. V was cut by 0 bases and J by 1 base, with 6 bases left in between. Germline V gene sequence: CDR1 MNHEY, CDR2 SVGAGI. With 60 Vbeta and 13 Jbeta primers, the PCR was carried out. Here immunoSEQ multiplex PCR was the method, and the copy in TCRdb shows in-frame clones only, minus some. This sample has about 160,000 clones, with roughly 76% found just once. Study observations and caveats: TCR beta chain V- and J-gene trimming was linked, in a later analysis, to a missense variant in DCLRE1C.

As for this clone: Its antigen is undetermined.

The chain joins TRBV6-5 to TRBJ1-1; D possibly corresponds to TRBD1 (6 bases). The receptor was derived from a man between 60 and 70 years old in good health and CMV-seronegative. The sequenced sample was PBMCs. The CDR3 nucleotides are TGTGCCAGCAGTTACTCACAGGGGAACACTGAAGCTTTCTTT. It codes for CASSYSQGNTEAFF.